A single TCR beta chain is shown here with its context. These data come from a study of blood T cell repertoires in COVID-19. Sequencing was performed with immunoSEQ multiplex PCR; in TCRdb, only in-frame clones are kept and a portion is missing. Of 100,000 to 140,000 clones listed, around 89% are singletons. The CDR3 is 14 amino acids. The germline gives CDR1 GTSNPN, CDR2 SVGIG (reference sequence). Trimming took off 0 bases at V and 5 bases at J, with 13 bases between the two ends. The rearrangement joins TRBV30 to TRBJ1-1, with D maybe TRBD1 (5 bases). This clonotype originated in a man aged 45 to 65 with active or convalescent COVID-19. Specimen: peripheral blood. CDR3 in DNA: TGTGCCTGGAGTGTACCAGGGTTAATGACTGAAGCTTTCTTT. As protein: CAWSVPGLMTEAFF.